The clone carrying this T cell receptor beta chain has more than one count but fewer than ten. The antigen is not known. Other DNA sequences within the sample encode an identical CDR3. This specimen comes from a study of cytomegalovirus exposure and HLA in healthy donors. About the research overall: Earlier, 100 million to 130 million unique TCR beta sequences were recovered from about 200 million T cells by an analysis.

The PCR employed 60 Vbeta primers together with 13 Jbeta primers. Libraries were prepared by immunoSEQ multiplex PCR; TCRdb keeps only in-frame clonotypes and omits some of them. The sample contains 100,000 to 120,000 clones, approximately 74% of which appear only once. V trimming: 2 bases; J trimming: 1 base; junction bases outside the gene matches: 13. CDR1 and CDR2 from the germline V gene are SGHKS and YYEKEE (reference sequence). This CDR3 is built from 18 residues. Whole-study results and caveats: Three CMV-associated chains proved CMV antigen-specific in vitro. DRB1 had the most TCR associations and HLA-C the fewest, a later analysis found, with rates varying by HLA locus.

The sequence derives from a woman aged 40 to 50 in good health and CMV-seropositive. This chain connects TRBV5-5 to TRBJ1-1; 8 nucleotides align to TRBD1. Sequencing input: PBMCs. CDR3 in amino acids: CASSLGFGQGAKNTEAFF. CDR3 DNA: TGTGCCAGCAGCTTAGGTTTTGGGCAGGGGGCGAAGAACACTGAAGCTTTCTTT.